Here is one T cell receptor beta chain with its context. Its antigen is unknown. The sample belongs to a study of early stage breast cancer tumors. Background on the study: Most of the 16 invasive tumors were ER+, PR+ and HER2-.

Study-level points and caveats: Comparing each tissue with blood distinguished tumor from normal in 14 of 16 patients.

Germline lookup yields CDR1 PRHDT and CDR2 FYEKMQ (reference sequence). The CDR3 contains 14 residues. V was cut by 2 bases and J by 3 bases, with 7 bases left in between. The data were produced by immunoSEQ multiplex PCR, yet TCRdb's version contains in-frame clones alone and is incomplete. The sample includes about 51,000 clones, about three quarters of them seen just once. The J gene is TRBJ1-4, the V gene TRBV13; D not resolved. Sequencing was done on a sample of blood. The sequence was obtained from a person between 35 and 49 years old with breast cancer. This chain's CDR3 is CASSLRVANEKLFF. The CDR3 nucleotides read TGTGCCAGCAGCTTAAGGGTCGCTAATGAAAAACTGTTTTTT.